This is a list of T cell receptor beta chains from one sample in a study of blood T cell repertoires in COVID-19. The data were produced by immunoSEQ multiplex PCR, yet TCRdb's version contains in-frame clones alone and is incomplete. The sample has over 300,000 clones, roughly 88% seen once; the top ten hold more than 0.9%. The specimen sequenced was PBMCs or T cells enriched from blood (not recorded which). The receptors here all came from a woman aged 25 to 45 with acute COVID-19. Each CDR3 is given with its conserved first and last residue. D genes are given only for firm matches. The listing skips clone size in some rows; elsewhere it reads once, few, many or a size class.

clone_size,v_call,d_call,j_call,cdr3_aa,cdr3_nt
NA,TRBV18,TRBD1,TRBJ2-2,CASSPLQGAGELFF,TGTGCCAGCTCACCGCTACAGGGGGCAGGGGAGCTGTTTTTT
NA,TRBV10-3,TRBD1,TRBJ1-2,CAIREGQEPNYGYTF,TGTGCCATCAGGGAAGGACAGGAGCCTAACTATGGCTACACCTTC
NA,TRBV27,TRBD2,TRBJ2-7,CASRSTSSGEQYF,TGTGCCAGCAGGTCGACTAGCTCCGGCGAGCAGTACTTC
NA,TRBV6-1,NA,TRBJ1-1,CASSEQGWDTEAFF,TGTGCCAGCAGTGAACAGGGGTGGGACACTGAAGCTTTCTTT
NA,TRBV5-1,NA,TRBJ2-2,CASSSSGGELFF,TGCGCCAGCAGCAGCTCTGGCGGGGAGCTGTTTTTT
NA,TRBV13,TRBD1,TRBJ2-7,CASSGVGETGQYEQYF,TGTGCCAGCAGCGGAGTAGGTGAGACAGGGCAATACGAGCAGTACTTC
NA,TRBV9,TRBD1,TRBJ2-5,CASSETGGTQETQYF,TGTGCCAGCAGCGAGACAGGGGGGACACAAGAGACCCAGTACTTC
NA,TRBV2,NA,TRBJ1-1,CASGRQKGTEAFF,TGTGCCAGCGGCCGACAGAAGGGCACTGAAGCTTTCTTT
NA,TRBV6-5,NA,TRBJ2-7,CASSYSRRTPYEQYF,TGTGCCAGCAGTTACTCGCGTAGGACTCCCTACGAGCAGTACTTC
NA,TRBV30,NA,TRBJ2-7,CAWTGYSYEQYF,TGTGCCTGGACAGGCTACTCCTACGAGCAGTACTTC
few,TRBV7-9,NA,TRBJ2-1,CASSLGSGHFNEQFF,TGTGCCAGCAGCTTAGGTTCGGGACACTTCAATGAGCAGTTCTTC
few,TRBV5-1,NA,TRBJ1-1,CASSSALANTEAFF,TGCGCCAGCAGCAGCGCTCTAGCGAACACTGAAGCTTTCTTT
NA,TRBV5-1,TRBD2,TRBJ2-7,CASSLVLASGVSSYEQYF,TGCGCCAGCAGCTTGGTTTTGGCTAGCGGGGTGAGCTCCTACGAGCAGTACTTC
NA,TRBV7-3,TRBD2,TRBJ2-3,CASSSGGITDTQYF,TGTGCCAGCAGCAGCGGGGGTATCACAGATACGCAGTATTTT